This T cell receptor (beta chain) is drawn from a study of naive and memory T cell subsets. This clonotype was observed a handful of times. Its antigen is not known. Treatment of the sample: skin biopsy from PPD injection site in Mantoux-positive individual. The library had UMIs added by 3' ligation of an oligonucleotide to TCR cDNA. Individuals with a positive Mantoux test gave biopsies from PPD-injected skin. Unsorted total RNA, roughly 1 to 1000 ng, was DNase treated before reverse transcription. Overall study findings and caveats: Tuberculin site TCR excess was interpreted as type IV hypersensitivity infiltration.

Ligated cDNA underwent four rounds of PCR with nested alpha and beta constant region primers and SP2. Alpha and beta constant region primers primed reverse transcription for blood and skin samples. Each CDR3 protein gets one entry after TCRdb re-called the UMI-ligation and nested PCR reads with MiXCR. This sample has 37,000 or so distinct CDR3 sequences, with approximately 11% found just once. This receptor was obtained from an adult in good health. Sequences were derived from skin, sampled from a tuberculin skin test site.

The CDR3 DNA reads as TGTGCCAGCAGCTTGGGAAGAGACAGCACCCGGTCCGGGCCCCAGCATTTT. Its translation: CASSLGRDSTRSGPQHF. The chain has TRBV7-9 and TRBJ1-5; D possibly corresponds to TRBD1 (5 bases). Trimming took off 3 bases at V and 9 bases at J, with 24 bases between the two ends. The CDR3 contains 17 residues. From germline, CDR1 is SEHNR and CDR2 FQNEAQ (reference sequence).